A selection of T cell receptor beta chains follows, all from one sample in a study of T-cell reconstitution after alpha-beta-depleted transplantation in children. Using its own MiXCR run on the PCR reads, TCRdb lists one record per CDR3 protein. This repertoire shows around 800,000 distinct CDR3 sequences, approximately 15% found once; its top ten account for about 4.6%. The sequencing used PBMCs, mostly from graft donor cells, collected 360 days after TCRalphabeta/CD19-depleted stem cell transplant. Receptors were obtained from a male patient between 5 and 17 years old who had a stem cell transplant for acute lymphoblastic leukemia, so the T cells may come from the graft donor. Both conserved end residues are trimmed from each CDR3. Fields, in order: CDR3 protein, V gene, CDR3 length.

AISLEVVKTQY | TRBV10-3 | 11
ASSNQKSSYEQY | TRBV9 | 12
ASSLGPVVNEQY | TRBV18 | 12
SARWLAGRGYEQY | TRBV20-1 | 13
ASSYGLAGGVAKNIQY | TRBV11-1 | 16
ASSLVGSSGYNEQI | TRBV7-3 | 14
ASSLVASTGELF | TRBV12-3/TRBV12-4 | 12
ASSRQGPNTGELF | TRBV12-3/TRBV12-4 | 13
ASSDTVYSYNEQF | TRBV5-1 | 13
ASSQESRGIYEQY | TRBV4-1 | 13
ASSQVAENEQF | TRBV3-1 | 11
ASKGLKNIQY | TRBV13 | 10
ASSPIIFSTDTQY | TRBV7-9 | 13
ASSLKILYEQY | TRBV7-8 | 11
ASSPPGKGTGYT | TRBV4-1 | 12
ASSPRGSAYNEQF | TRBV27 | 13
ASSPPGLAGGSTDTQY | TRBV11-2 | 16
SVEDTMIGLGKSPQETQY | TRBV29-1 | 18
ASSDRRTGGKDYGYT | TRBV25-1 | 15
ASSEAGQGSRQGFYEQY | TRBV2 | 17
ASTGRIWDRGRVDTQY | TRBV5-1 | 16
ASSLGWTSGINEQF | TRBV5-1 | 14
SVGEDPTYEQY | TRBV29-1 | 11
SAPRSGLQETQY | TRBV20-1 | 12
ASSHSNYEQY | TRBV13 | 10
ASSRYQGRGEAF | TRBV7-9 | 12
SARDGLHNEQF | TRBV20-1 | 11
SALGQVNQPQH | TRBV20-1 | 11
ASSGAGALID | TRBV27 | 10
ASSQDSGLAGYNEQF | TRBV3-1 | 15
ASRPSGTGQPQH | TRBV6-1 | 12